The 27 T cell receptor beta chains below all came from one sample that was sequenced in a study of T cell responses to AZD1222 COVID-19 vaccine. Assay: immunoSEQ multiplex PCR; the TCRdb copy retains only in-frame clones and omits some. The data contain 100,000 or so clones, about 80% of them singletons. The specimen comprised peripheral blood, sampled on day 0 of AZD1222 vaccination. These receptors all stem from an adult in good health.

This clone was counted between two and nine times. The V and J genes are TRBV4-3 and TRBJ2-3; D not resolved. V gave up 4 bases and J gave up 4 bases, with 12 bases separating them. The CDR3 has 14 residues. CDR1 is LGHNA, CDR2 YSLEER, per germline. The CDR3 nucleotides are TGCGCCAGCAGCCGGTATACCCAGGCAGATACGCAGTATTTT. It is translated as CASSRYTQADTQYF.

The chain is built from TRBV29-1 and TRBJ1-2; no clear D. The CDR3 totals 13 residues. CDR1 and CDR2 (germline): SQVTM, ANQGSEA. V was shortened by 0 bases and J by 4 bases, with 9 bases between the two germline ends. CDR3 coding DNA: TGCAGCGTTGAAGAGGCCGGTCTCTATGGCTACACCTTC. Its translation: CSVEEAGLYGYTF.

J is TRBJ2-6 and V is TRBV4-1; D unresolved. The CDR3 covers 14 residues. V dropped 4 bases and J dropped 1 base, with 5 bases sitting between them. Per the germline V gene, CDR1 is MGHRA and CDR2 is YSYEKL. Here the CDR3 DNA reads TGCGCCAGCAGCCGAGTATCTGGGGCCAACGTCCTGACTTTC. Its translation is CASSRVSGANVLTF.

This CDR3 reads CASSEGLYGYTF. The CDR3, as DNA: TGTGCCAGCAGCGAAGGGTTGTATGGCTACACCTTC. V is TRBV9 and J is TRBJ1-2, with D hard to call. This CDR3 region has 12 residues. Between the trimmed V and J ends, which lost 3 bases and 5 bases, there was a span of 8 bases. CDR1 is SGDLS, CDR2 YYNGEE, per germline. Full variable domain (missing parts from reference TRBV9 and TRBJ1-2): DSGVTQTPKHLITATGQRVTLRCSPRSGDLSVYWYQQSLDQGLQFLIQYYNGEERAKGNILERFSAQQFPDLHSELNLSSLELGDSALYFCASSEGLYGYTFGSGTRLTVV.

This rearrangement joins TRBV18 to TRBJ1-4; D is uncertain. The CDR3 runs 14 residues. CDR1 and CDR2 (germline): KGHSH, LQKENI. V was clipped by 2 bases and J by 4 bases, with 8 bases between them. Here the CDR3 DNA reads TGTGCCAGCTCACCATCAGGCCTTAATGAAAAACTGTTTTTT. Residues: CASSPSGLNEKLFF.

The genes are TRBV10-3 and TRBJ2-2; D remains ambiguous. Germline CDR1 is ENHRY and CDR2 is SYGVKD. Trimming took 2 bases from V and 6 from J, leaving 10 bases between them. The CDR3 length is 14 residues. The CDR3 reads CAISEKPQPGELFF. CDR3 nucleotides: TGTGCCATCAGTGAGAAGCCCCAACCCGGGGAGCTGTTTTTT.

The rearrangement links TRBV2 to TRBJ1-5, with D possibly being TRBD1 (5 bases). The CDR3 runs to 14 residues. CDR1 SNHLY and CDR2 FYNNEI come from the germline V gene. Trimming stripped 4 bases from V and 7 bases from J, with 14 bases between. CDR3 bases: TGTGCCAGCAGTGTAGAAGGGGCCGGGCAGCCCCAGCATTTT. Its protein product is CASSVEGAGQPQHF.

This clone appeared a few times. The CDR3 sequence is CASSEWGGFSNQPQHF. The CDR3 DNA reads TGTGCCAGCAGTGAATGGGGAGGGTTTAGCAATCAGCCCCAGCATTTT. The chain combines TRBV2 with TRBJ1-5; unclear D gene. Germline values: CDR1 SNHLY, CDR2 FYNNEI. The CDR3 runs 16 residues. V lost 2 bases, J lost 0 bases, and 11 bases lay in between.

CDR3 amino acids: CASSHWGRGRQRRNTIYF. The DNA for the CDR3 is TGTGCCAGCAGCCACTGGGGCCGGGGACGGCAGAGAAGAAACACCATATATTTT. The chain couples TRBV3-1 (or the pseudogene TRBV3-2) to TRBJ1-3, with D possibly matching TRBD1 (5 bases). Germline V gene sequence: CDR1 LGHDT, CDR2 YNNKEL (reference sequence). The germline V and J ends were trimmed by 3 bases and 5 bases, with 23 bases remaining between them. The CDR3 contains 18 residues.

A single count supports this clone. The CDR3 sequence: CASSQTGQGGYGYTF. CDR3 DNA sequence: TGTGCCAGCAGCCAAACAGGACAGGGTGGTTATGGCTACACCTTC. The chain carries TRBV7-2 and TRBJ1-2; 8 bases agree with TRBD1. The CDR3 is 15 residues long. Unmatched junction bases numbered 10, after V lost 5 bases and J lost 5 bases. Germline CDR1 SGHTA, CDR2 FQGNSA.

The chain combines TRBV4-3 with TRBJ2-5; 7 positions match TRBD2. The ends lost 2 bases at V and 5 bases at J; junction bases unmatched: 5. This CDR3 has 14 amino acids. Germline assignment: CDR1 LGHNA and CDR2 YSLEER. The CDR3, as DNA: TGCGCCAGCAGCCAACGGACTAGTGGTGAGACCCAGTACTTC. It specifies CASSQRTSGETQYF.

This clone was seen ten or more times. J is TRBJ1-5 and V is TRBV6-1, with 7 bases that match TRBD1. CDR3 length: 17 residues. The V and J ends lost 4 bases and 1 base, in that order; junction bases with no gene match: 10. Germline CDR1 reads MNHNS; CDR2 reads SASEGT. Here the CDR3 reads CASSVSQSRGSNQPQHF. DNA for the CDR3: TGTGCCAGCAGTGTTTCACAAAGCAGGGGGAGCAATCAGCCCCAGCATTTT.

This chain's CDR3 is CASSLMGQGTEREQYF. In nucleotides, the CDR3 is TGCGCCAGCAGCTTGATGGGACAGGGGACGGAAAGAGAGCAGTACTTC. This chain links TRBV5-1 with TRBJ2-7, with TRBD1 matching 10 bases. The V gene's germline CDR1 is SGHRS and CDR2 YFSETQ. The CDR3 extends over 16 amino acids. The ends lost 1 base at V and 7 bases at J; junction bases unmatched: 11.

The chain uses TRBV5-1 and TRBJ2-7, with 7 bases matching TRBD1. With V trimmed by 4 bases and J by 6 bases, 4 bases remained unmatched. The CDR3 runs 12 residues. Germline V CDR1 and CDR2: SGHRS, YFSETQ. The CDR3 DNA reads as TGCGCCAGCAGCGTGACAGGGCCCGAGCAGTACTTC. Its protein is CASSVTGPEQYF.

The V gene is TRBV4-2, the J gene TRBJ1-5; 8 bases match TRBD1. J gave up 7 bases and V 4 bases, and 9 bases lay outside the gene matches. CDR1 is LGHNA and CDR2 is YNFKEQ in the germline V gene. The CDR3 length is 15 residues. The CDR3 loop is CASSLIGQGSQPQHF. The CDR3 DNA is TGTGCCAGCAGCCTTATTGGACAGGGCTCCCAGCCCCAGCATTTT.

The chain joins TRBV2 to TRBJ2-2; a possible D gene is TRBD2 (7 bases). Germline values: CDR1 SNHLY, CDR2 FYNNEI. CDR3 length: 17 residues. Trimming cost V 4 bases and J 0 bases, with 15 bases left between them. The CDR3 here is CASSARRGPTNTGELFF. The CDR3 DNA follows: TGTGCCAGCAGTGCCAGGCGGGGGCCTACGAACACCGGGGAGCTGTTTTTT.

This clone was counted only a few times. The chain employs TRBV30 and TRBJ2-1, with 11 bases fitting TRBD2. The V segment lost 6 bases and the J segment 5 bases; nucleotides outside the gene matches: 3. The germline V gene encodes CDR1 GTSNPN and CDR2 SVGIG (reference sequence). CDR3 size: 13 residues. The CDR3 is CACLAGGNNEQFF. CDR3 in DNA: TGTGCCTGTCTAGCGGGGGGCAACAATGAGCAGTTCTTC.

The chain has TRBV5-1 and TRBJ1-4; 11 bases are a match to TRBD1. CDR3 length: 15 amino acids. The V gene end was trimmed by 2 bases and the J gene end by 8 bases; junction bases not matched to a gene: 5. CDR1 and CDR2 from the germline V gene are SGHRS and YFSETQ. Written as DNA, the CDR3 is TGCGCCAGCAGCTTAGGACAGGGGGCTTGGGAAAAACTGTTTTTT. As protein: CASSLGQGAWEKLFF.

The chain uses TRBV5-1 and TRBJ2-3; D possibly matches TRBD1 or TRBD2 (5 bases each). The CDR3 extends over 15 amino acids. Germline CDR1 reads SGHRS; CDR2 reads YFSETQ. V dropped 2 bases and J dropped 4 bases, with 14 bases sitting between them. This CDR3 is CASSLRSMGADTQYF. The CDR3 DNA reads TGCGCCAGCAGCTTAAGGTCGATGGGGGCAGATACGCAGTATTTT.

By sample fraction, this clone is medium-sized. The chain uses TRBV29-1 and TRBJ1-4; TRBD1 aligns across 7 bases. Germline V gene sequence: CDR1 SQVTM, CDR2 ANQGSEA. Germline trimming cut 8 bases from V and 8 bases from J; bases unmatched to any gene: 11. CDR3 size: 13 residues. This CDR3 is CSHPHRGNEKLFF. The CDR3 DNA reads TGCAGCCACCCCCACAGGGGAAACGAAAAACTGTTTTTT.

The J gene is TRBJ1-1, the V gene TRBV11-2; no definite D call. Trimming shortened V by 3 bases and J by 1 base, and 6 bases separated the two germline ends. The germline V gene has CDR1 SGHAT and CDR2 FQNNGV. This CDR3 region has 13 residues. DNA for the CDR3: TGTGCCAGCAGCTTCGGCGGGAACACTGAAGCTTTCTTT. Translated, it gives CASSFGGNTEAFF.

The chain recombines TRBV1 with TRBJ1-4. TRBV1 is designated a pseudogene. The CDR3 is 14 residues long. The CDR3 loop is CTSRTWGWNEKLFF. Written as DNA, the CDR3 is TGCACCAGCAGAACTTGGGGGTGGAATGAAAAACTGTTTTTT.

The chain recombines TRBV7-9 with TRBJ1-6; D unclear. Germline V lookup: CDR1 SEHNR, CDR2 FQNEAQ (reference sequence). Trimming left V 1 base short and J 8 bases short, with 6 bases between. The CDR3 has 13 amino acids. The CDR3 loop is CASSLGADSPLHF. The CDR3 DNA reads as TGTGCCAGCAGCTTAGGGGCAGATTCACCCCTCCACTTT. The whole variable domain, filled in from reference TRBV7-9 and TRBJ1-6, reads DTGVSQNPRHKITKRGQNVTFRCDPISEHNRLYWYRQTLGQGPEFLTYFQNEAQLEKSRLLSDRFSAERPKGSFSTLEIQRTEQGDSAMYLCASSLGADSPLHFGNGTRLTVT.

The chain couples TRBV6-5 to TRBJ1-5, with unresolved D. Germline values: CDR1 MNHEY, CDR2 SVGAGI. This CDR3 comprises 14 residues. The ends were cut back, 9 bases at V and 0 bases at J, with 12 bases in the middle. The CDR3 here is CASKIFGSNQPQHF. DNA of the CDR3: TGTGCCAGTAAAATTTTTGGTAGCAATCAGCCCCAGCATTTT.

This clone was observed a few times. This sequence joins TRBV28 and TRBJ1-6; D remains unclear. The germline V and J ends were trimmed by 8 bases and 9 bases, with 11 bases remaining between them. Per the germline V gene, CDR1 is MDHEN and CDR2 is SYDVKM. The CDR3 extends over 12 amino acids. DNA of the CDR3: TGTGCCAGCTCGCAGGTTGTTTCACCCCTCCACTTT. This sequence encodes CASSQVVSPLHF. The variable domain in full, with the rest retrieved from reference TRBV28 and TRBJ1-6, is DVKVTQSSRYLVKRTGEKVFLECVQDMDHENMFWYRQDPGLGLRLIYFSYDVKMKEKGDIPEGYSVSREKKERFSLILESASTNQTSMYLCASSQVVSPLHFGNGTRLTVT.

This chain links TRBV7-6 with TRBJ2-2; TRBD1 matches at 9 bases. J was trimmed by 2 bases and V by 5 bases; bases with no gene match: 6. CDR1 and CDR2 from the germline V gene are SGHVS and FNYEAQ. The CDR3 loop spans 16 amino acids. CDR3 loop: CASSQRGQGNTGELFF. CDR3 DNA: TGTGCCAGCAGCCAGAGGGGACAGGGAAACACCGGGGAGCTGTTTTTT. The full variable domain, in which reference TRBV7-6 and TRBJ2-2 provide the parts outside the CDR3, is GAGVSQSPRYKVTKRGQDVALRCDPISGHVSLYWYRQALGQGPEFLTYFNYEAQQDKSGLPNDRFSAERPEGSISTLTIQRTEQRDSAMYRCASSQRGQGNTGELFFGEGSRLTVL.

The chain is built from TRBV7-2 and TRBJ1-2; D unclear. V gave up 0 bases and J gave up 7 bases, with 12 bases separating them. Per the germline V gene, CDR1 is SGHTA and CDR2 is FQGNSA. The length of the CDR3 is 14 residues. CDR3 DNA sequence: TGTGCCAGCAGCTTAGCAGGGCACCTGGGTGGCTACACCTTC. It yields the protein CASSLAGHLGGYTF.